Listed here are 2 T cell receptor beta chains from one sample, sequenced in a study of cytomegalovirus exposure and HLA in healthy donors. Both 60 Vbeta primers and 13 Jbeta primers went into the PCR. Using immunoSEQ multiplex PCR, the repertoire was profiled, and TCRdb retains in-frame clones only, with some absent. Among about 140,000 clones listed, roughly three fifths were seen once. Input material: PBMCs. The receptors were gathered from a male donor in good health and CMV-seronegative.

The chain carries TRBV10-3 and TRBJ1-4, with D unresolved. Per germline, CDR1 ENHRY and CDR2 SYGVKD. This CDR3 comprises 13 residues. Trimming removed 0 bases from V and 7 bases from J, with 6 bases in between. The CDR3 reads CAISESRGEKLFF. The DNA for the CDR3 is TGTGCCATCAGTGAGTCGCGTGGTGAAAAACTGTTTTTT.

J is TRBJ2-7 and V is TRBV5-1; D gene uncertain. Germline lookup yields CDR1 SGHRS and CDR2 YFSETQ. The length of the CDR3 is 16 residues. Trimming cost V 0 bases and J 6 bases, with 19 bases left between them. In DNA, the CDR3 is TGCGCCAGCAGCTTGGCCGGCGTGGGCGTTCCCTCCGAGCAGTACTTC. This codes for CASSLAGVGVPSEQYF.